A single sample gave rise to the 18 T cell receptor beta chains below, sequenced in a study of T cell repertoires in cytomegalovirus infection. Via MiXCR, TCRdb re-called the reads, giving one row per CDR3 protein. The sample lists a few hundred thousand distinct CDR3 sequences, roughly 29% occurring once. Sequencing was carried out using PBMCs. These receptors originate from a human donor in good health (CMV status not recorded). Some clones in this sample may be carry-over from other donors' samples.

This clonotype came up a few times. The chain is built from TRBV7-3 and TRBJ2-3; D gene unclear. The V gene lost 8 bases and the J gene lost 5 bases, with 14 bases spanning the gap. CDR3 length equals 13 residues. Germline-derived CDR1 and CDR2 are SGHTA and FQGTGA. CDR3 DNA: TGTGCCAGCTCACTGGCTCCTCGAGATACGCAGTATTTT. Its protein product is CASSLAPRDTQYF. Full variable domain (outside the CDR3, taken from reference TRBV7-3 and TRBJ2-3): GAGVSQTPSNKVTEKGKYVELRCDPISGHTALYWYRQSLGQGPEFLIYFQGTGAADDSGLPNDRFFAVRPEGSVSTLKIQRTERGDSAVYLCASSLAPRDTQYFGPGTRLTVL.

The chain joins TRBV19 to TRBJ1-2; no firm D call. The CDR3 contains 15 residues. The germline V gene encodes CDR1 LNHDA and CDR2 SQIVND (reference sequence). The V gene lost 5 bases and the J gene lost 2 bases, with 15 bases spanning the gap. The CDR3, as DNA: TGTGCCAGTAGTCGATCAGGTGATCGGAACTATGGCTACACCTTC. It translates to CASSRSGDRNYGYTF.

This clonotype was seen at least ten times. The chain employs TRBV7-6 and TRBJ2-1, with D hard to call. The CDR3 is 16 residues long. CDR1 and CDR2 from the germline V gene are SGHVS and FNYEAQ. V was shortened by 2 bases and J by 5 bases, with 16 bases between the two germline ends. The CDR3 here is CASSLNAYPSDNEQFF. CDR3 in DNA: TGTGCCAGCAGCTTAAATGCGTATCCGTCCGACAATGAGCAGTTCTTC.

This clonotype was counted at least ten times. The V and J genes are TRBV7-2 and TRBJ1-4; D remains unclear. CDR1 is SGHTA, CDR2 FQGNSA, per germline. The germline V and J ends were trimmed by 3 bases and 8 bases, with 7 bases remaining between them. The CDR3 length is 12 residues. The CDR3 DNA is TGTGCCAGCAGCTTTCTGACCGAAAAACTGTTTTTT. Its protein is CASSFLTEKLFF.

This clonotype was detected many times. The J gene is TRBJ1-6, the V gene TRBV7-2; D perhaps matches TRBD1 (5 bases). The V end was cut by 5 bases, the J end by 2 bases, with 22 bases between. Germline V gene lookup returns CDR1 SGHTA and CDR2 FQGNSA. The CDR3 is 19 amino acids. CDR3 residues: CASSNLRRVGQTYNSPLHF. CDR3 coding DNA: TGTGCCAGCAGCAATCTCCGCAGGGTGGGGCAAACCTATAATTCACCCCTCCACTTT.

V usage is TRBV7-9 and J usage is TRBJ2-7; 8 bases are shared with TRBD1. V gave up 4 bases and J gave up 7 bases; unmatched junction bases: 9. This CDR3 spans 14 amino acids. Germline V CDR1 and CDR2: SEHNR, FQNEAQ (reference sequence). The CDR3: CASSSDRVGDEQYF. CDR3 coding DNA: TGTGCCAGCAGCTCGGACAGGGTGGGAGATGAGCAGTACTTC.

This clonotype was picked up a small number of times. V is TRBV4-1 and J is TRBJ1-2; 9 bases are a match to TRBD1. The germline gives CDR1 MGHRA, CDR2 YSYEKL. The CDR3 extends over 15 amino acids. V gave up 3 bases and J gave up 7 bases; unmatched junction bases: 9. CDR3 in DNA: TGCGCCAGCAGCCAGGGTATGCGACAGGGGGTTGGCTACACCTTC. Protein sequence: CASSQGMRQGVGYTF.

This rearrangement joins TRBV25-1 to TRBJ1-5; D gene ambiguous. The CDR3 consists of 15 residues. Germline CDR1 MGHDK, CDR2 SYGVNS. V lost 6 bases and J 0 bases, leaving 12 bases between the germline ends. CDR3 DNA: TGTGCCAGCAGCGACACTACCTATAGCAATCAGCCCCAGCATTTT. It codes for CASSDTTYSNQPQHF.

The rearrangement uses TRBV7-6 and TRBJ2-3; D may be TRBD1 or TRBD2 (5 bases each). The CDR3 has 13 amino acids. V lost 4 bases to trimming and J lost 5 bases, with 10 bases between them. Germline CDR1 and CDR2: SGHVS and FNYEAQ. CDR3: CASSSYGGDTQYF. CDR3 DNA: TGTGCCAGCAGCTCGTATGGGGGAGATACGCAGTATTTT.

Comments on this clonotype: At one end, the junction sequence differs from germline, possibly due to a read error. CDR3 coding DNA: TGTGCCAGTAGTATCAGGGGGACAGGGACAAGGCAAGCGACCCAGTACTTC. It specifies CASSIRGTGTRQATQYF. The chain uses TRBV19 and TRBJ2-5; 9 bases align to TRBD1. The germline V gene encodes CDR1 LNHDA and CDR2 SQIVND (reference sequence). This CDR3 has 17 amino acids. Looking up the rest from reference TRBV19 and TRBJ2-5 gives the full variable domain: DGGITQSPKYLFRKEGQNVTLSCEQNLNHDAMYWYRQDPGQGLRLIYYSQIVNDFQKGDIAEGYSVSREKKESFPLTVTSAQKNPTAFYLCASSIRGTGTRQATQYFGPGTRLLVL.

In this sample, this clonotype turned up many times. This chain uses TRBV19 with TRBJ1-5, with D possibly TRBD1 on 5 matching bases. Trimming left V 1 base short and J 5 bases short, with 15 bases between. Germline lookup yields CDR1 LNHDA and CDR2 SQIVND (reference sequence). This CDR3 region has 16 residues. CDR3 protein: CASSIAFDSGHQPQHF. The CDR3 region has the DNA TGTGCCAGTAGTATAGCCTTTGACAGCGGACATCAGCCCCAGCATTTT.

The sample holds many counts of this clonotype. The CDR3 coding sequence is TGTGCCAGCAGCTTAGATCACCCCACAGATACGCAGTATTTT. Translated, it gives CASSLDHPTDTQYF. The chain couples TRBV7-2 to TRBJ2-3; D is uncertain. The CDR3 covers 14 residues. The germline V gene encodes CDR1 SGHTA and CDR2 FQGNSA. Trimming removed 1 base from V and 2 bases from J, with 7 bases in between.

The CDR3 loop is CASRISDRSYEQYF. CDR3 in DNA: TGTGCCAGCAGAATTTCAGACCGATCCTACGAGCAGTACTTC. The chain recombines TRBV6-1 with TRBJ2-7; D ambiguous. Trimming removed 6 bases from V and 1 base from J, with 13 bases in between. Germline V gene sequence: CDR1 MNHNS, CDR2 SASEGT. The CDR3 loop spans 14 amino acids.

This CDR3 is CASTLSGQETQYF. The DNA of the CDR3 is TGCGCCAGCACCCTTAGCGGTCAAGAGACCCAGTACTTC. The chain carries TRBV10-2 and TRBJ2-5; TRBD2 might be the D (6 bases). CDR1 and CDR2 from the germline V gene are WSHSY and SAAADI. The V and J ends lost 7 bases and 2 bases respectively, with 11 bases between them. This CDR3 region has 13 residues.

The rearrangement uses TRBV19 and TRBJ2-1, with unresolved D. Between the trimmed V and J ends, which lost 3 bases and 9 bases, there was a span of 6 bases. Germline V gene data show CDR1 as LNHDA and CDR2 as SQIVND (reference sequence). CDR3 length equals 11 residues. The CDR3 loop reads CASSIGREQFF. The CDR3 DNA is TGTGCCAGTAGTATTGGTCGTGAGCAGTTCTTC.

This clonotype showed up many times. This chain links TRBV6-2 or TRBV6-3 with TRBJ2-6; D gene unclear. CDR3 size: 12 residues. The V end was cut by 4 bases, the J end by 6 bases, with 4 bases between. The V gene's germline CDR1 is MNHEY and CDR2 SVGEGT. This CDR3 is CASSSSANVLTF. The CDR3 DNA is TGTGCCAGCAGTTCATCGGCCAACGTCCTGACTTTC.

This clonotype was observed at least ten times. The rearrangement links TRBV7-9 to TRBJ1-5; 7 positions match TRBD1. J was trimmed by 4 bases and V by 1 base; bases with no gene match: 7. Germline V CDR1 and CDR2: SEHNR, FQNEAQ (reference sequence). The CDR3 has 16 residues. CDR3 region: CASSLVGAGGNQPQHF. Here the CDR3 DNA reads TGTGCCAGCAGCTTAGTCGGGGCAGGGGGAAATCAGCCCCAGCATTTT. Full variable domain (missing parts from reference TRBV7-9 and TRBJ1-5): DTGVSQNPRHKITKRGQNVTFRCDPISEHNRLYWYRQTLGQGPEFLTYFQNEAQLEKSRLLSDRFSAERPKGSFSTLEIQRTEQGDSAMYLCASSLVGAGGNQPQHFGDGTRLSIL.

The chain combines TRBV6-2 or TRBV6-3 with TRBJ2-2, with D unclear. V dropped 5 bases and J dropped 1 base, with 11 bases sitting between them. The CDR3 is made up of 15 amino acids. Germline V gene sequence: CDR1 MNHEY, CDR2 SVGEGT. This CDR3 is CASSPDWGNTGELFF. DNA of the CDR3: TGTGCCAGCAGTCCAGACTGGGGGAACACCGGGGAGCTGTTTTTT.